The rows below give T cell receptor beta chains drawn from one sample of a study of blood T cells in healthy people across ages. From the 5' RACE reads, TCRdb called clonotypes with MiXCR, one entry per CDR3 protein. This table has 710,000 or so distinct CDR3 sequences, 20% to 25% appearing once. Sequencing was carried out using blood. The origin of the receptors is a man in his 70s in good health. CDR3s include the opening cysteine and the closing phenylalanine or tryptophan. The order of the fields is V gene, J gene, CDR3 protein.

>TRBV14|TRBJ1-2
CASSQEAGRYGYTF
>TRBV3-1|TRBJ2-5
CASSQFADQETQYF
>TRBV5-6|TRBJ1-1
CASSLFLNTEAFF
>TRBV20-1|TRBJ2-3
CSARDLASGGTDTQYF
>TRBV20-1|TRBJ2-7
CSAKGLAGAGISYEQYF
>TRBV6-1|TRBJ1-1
CASDGGTEAFF
>TRBV12-3/TRBV12-4|TRBJ2-5
CASSFWPQETQYF
>TRBV25-1|TRBJ1-6
CASSENPSYNSPLHF
>TRBV12-3/TRBV12-4|TRBJ1-6
CASAGGGGNSPLHF
>TRBV20-1|TRBJ1-1
CSAEDWNTEAFF
>TRBV12-3/TRBV12-4|TRBJ2-5
CASSLVVGLGEQYF
>TRBV19|TRBJ1-3
CASRVAGDLPNTIYF
>TRBV9|.
CASSVGGTSGFNEQFF
>TRBV7-9|TRBJ1-2
CASSLVGTANYGYTF
>TRBV19|TRBJ2-1
CASTQPPGNEQFF
>TRBV11-2|TRBJ2-3
CASSLGRSGRSQYF
>TRBV2|TRBJ1-2
CASSRWSERRGYTF
>TRBV25-1|TRBJ1-2
CASSEYSPGQDHYTF
>TRBV21-1|TRBJ2-3
CASSKGRDNRCTDTQYF
>TRBV20-1|TRBJ1-2
CSAPGSVGYTF
>TRBV3-1|TRBJ2-1
CASSPFTSGSSNSYNEQFF